These 23 T cell receptor beta chains came from one sample sequenced in a study of T cell responses to AZD1222 COVID-19 vaccine. Repertoires were generated with immunoSEQ multiplex PCR, while TCRdb's copy carries only in-frame clones and drops some. The sample lists around 81,000 clones; 70% to 85% were seen once. The specimen was peripheral blood, collected on day 0 of AZD1222 vaccination. These TCRs come from an adult in good health.

The rearrangement joins TRBV7-8 to TRBJ2-3, with D tentatively TRBD2 (7 bases). Germline V CDR1 and CDR2: SGHVS, FQNEAQ. The V gene lost 0 bases and the J gene lost 2 bases, with 15 bases spanning the gap. The CDR3 runs to 17 residues. CDR3 loop: CASSLAGGPGHTDTQYF. The DNA for the CDR3 is TGTGCCAGCAGCTTAGCGGGAGGGCCGGGACACACAGATACGCAGTATTTT.

The rearrangement links TRBV30 to TRBJ2-2, with D unclear. The CDR3 is made up of 12 amino acids. V gave up 2 bases and J gave up 5 bases, with 6 bases separating them. Germline values: CDR1 GTSNPN, CDR2 SVGIG (reference sequence). The CDR3 reads CAWSLGTGELFF. In DNA, the CDR3 is TGTGCCTGGAGTTTGGGTACCGGGGAGCTGTTTTTT.

The chain uses TRBV7-2 and TRBJ1-1; 9 positions agree with TRBD1. CDR3 length equals 13 residues. J gave up 11 bases and V 2 bases, and 6 bases lay outside the gene matches. Germline V CDR1 and CDR2: SGHTA, FQGNSA. The CDR3 sequence: CASSLQLTGGAFF. The CDR3, as DNA: TGTGCCAGCAGCTTACAACTGACAGGGGGGGCTTTCTTT.

V is TRBV18 and J is TRBJ1-5; possible D gene TRBD1, 6 bases. The V gene lost 6 bases and the J gene lost 0 bases, with 12 bases spanning the gap. The CDR3 is 15 amino acids. Germline-derived CDR1 and CDR2 are KGHSH and LQKENI. CDR3 protein: CASSTGQDSNQPQHF. For the CDR3, the DNA is TGTGCCAGCTCTACAGGGCAAGATAGCAATCAGCCCCAGCATTTT.

The sample holds one count of this clone. J is TRBJ1-6 and V is TRBV19; D might be TRBD1 (6 bases). V lost 4 bases and J lost 6, with 16 bases in between. The CDR3 loop spans 16 amino acids. Germline lookup yields CDR1 LNHDA and CDR2 SQIVND (reference sequence). CDR3 loop: CASSSRGGKSNSPLHF. The CDR3 nucleotides read TGTGCCAGTAGTAGCAGGGGTGGGAAATCTAATTCACCCCTCCACTTT.

The V call is TRBV7-2, the J call TRBJ2-1; 7 nucleotides agree with TRBD2. The CDR3 has 15 residues. Trimming took 4 bases from V and 0 from J; bases not matched to a gene: 3. Germline V lookup: CDR1 SGHTA, CDR2 FQGNSA. CDR3 region: CASSSGLSSYNEQFF. CDR3 nucleotides: TGTGCCAGCAGCTCGGGACTAAGCTCCTACAATGAGCAGTTCTTC.

CDR3 amino acids: CASSAAGAGETQYF. The CDR3 DNA reads TGTGCCAGCAGTGCCGCGGGGGCGGGAGAGACCCAGTACTTC. J is TRBJ2-5 and V is TRBV2, with a tentative D call TRBD2 (7 bases). The CDR3 contains 14 residues. The germline V and J ends were trimmed by 4 bases and 4 bases, with 13 bases remaining between them. Germline loops: CDR1 SNHLY, CDR2 FYNNEI.

The rearrangement uses TRBV6-2 or TRBV6-3 and TRBJ2-7; D gene ambiguous. CDR1 is MNHEY, CDR2 SVGEGT, per germline. Trimming took 6 bases from V and 0 from J, leaving 12 bases between them. The CDR3 runs to 14 residues. The CDR3 here is CASSATLSSYEQYF. DNA for the CDR3: TGTGCCAGCAGCGCGACATTAAGCTCCTACGAGCAGTACTTC.

The chain employs TRBV7-3 and TRBJ2-7, with 10 bases lining up with TRBD1. The J segment lost 9 bases and the V segment lost 2 bases, leaving 10 bases of the junction unmatched. The CDR3 spans 15 residues. Per the germline V gene, CDR1 is SGHTA and CDR2 is FQGTGA. For the CDR3, the DNA is TGTGCCAGCAGCTTAGGGGGGACAGGGGTAATGCGGCAGTACTTC. Amino acids: CASSLGGTGVMRQYF.

The chain links TRBV6-5 to TRBJ1-1; weak D call: TRBD1 (5 bases). Germline V gene sequence: CDR1 MNHEY, CDR2 SVGAGI. The CDR3 extends over 13 amino acids. Between the trimmed V and J ends, which lost 5 bases and 1 base, there was a span of 8 bases. The CDR3 region is CASSPTGNTEAFF. DNA for the CDR3: TGTGCCAGCAGTCCCACAGGGAACACTGAAGCTTTCTTT.

The chain is built from TRBV5-1 and TRBJ2-5; D remains unclear. V dropped 0 bases and J dropped 5 bases, with 2 bases sitting between them. There are 11 residues in the CDR3. The V gene's germline CDR1 is SGHRS and CDR2 YFSETQ. CDR3 coding DNA: TGCGCCAGCAGCTTGGATGAGACCCAGTACTTC. This encodes CASSLDETQYF.

The genes are TRBV7-2 and TRBJ1-4; maybe TRBD1 (6 bases). V lost 5 bases to trimming and J lost 0 bases, with 16 bases between them. Germline CDR1 SGHTA, CDR2 FQGNSA. The CDR3 covers 17 residues. In nucleotides, the CDR3 is TGTGCCAGCAGCCCCGGACAGAGACTTGCAACTAATGAAAAACTGTTTTTT. As protein: CASSPGQRLATNEKLFF.

The rearrangement joins TRBV27 to TRBJ1-6; TRBD1 is a possible D gene (6 bases). The CDR3 sequence is 13 residues long. V lost 7 bases and J lost 7, with 11 bases in between. Germline lookup yields CDR1 MNHEY and CDR2 SMNVEV (reference sequence). This CDR3 is CASTQQGNSPLHF. CDR3 nucleotide sequence: TGTGCCAGCACCCAACAGGGAAATTCACCCCTCCACTTT.

J is TRBJ2-7 and V is TRBV7-2; 9 bases are a match to TRBD2. The germline CDR1 and CDR2 sequences are SGHTA and FQGNSA. The CDR3 has 15 residues. The V and J ends lost 4 bases and 3 bases, in that order; junction bases with no gene match: 7. CDR3: CASSSFSGGYYEQYF. Written as DNA, the CDR3 is TGTGCCAGCAGCTCCTTTAGCGGGGGATACTACGAGCAGTACTTC.

V gene TRBV19 combines with J gene TRBJ1-5; possible D gene TRBD1, 6 bases. Trimming left V 6 bases short and J 3 bases short, with 15 bases between. Germline CDR1 LNHDA, CDR2 SQIVND (reference sequence). CDR3 length: 15 residues. CDR3 DNA sequence: TGTGCCAGTAGGGACGGGACAATCCTCAATCAGCCCCAGCATTTT. Translated, it gives CASRDGTILNQPQHF.

This chain connects TRBV30 to TRBJ1-6; 7 bases match TRBD1. Germline lookup yields CDR1 GTSNPN and CDR2 SVGIG (reference sequence). Losses at the gene ends were 6 bases for V and 11 bases for J; bases not matched to a gene: 7. CDR3 length equals 12 residues. The CDR3 region is CACDRAGTPLHF. The CDR3 nucleotides read TGTGCCTGTGACAGGGCAGGGACACCCCTCCACTTT.

The CDR3 here is CASSQDPLDTEAFF. The CDR3 region has the DNA TGTGCCAGCAGCCAAGATCCGCTGGACACTGAAGCTTTCTTT. The chain uses TRBV3-1 (or the pseudogene TRBV3-2) and TRBJ1-1; D gene ambiguous. The CDR3 has 14 amino acids. CDR1 is LGHDT, CDR2 YNNKEL, per germline (reference sequence). Trimming cost V 0 bases and J 3 bases, with 8 bases left between them.

V is TRBV3-1 (or the pseudogene TRBV3-2) and J is TRBJ1-5, with D possibly TRBD1 on 5 matching bases. The germline CDR1 and CDR2 sequences are LGHDT and YNNKEL (reference sequence). This CDR3 spans 13 amino acids. With 1 base removed from V and 11 bases from J, the gap between germline ends came to 12 bases. The CDR3 loop reads CASSQGGRGAQHF. The DNA for the CDR3 is TGTGCCAGCAGCCAAGGGGGCCGCGGGGCCCAGCATTTT.

This sequence joins TRBV3-1 (or the pseudogene TRBV3-2) and TRBJ2-1, with D perhaps being TRBD1 or TRBD2 (5 bases each). Germline lookup yields CDR1 LGHDT and CDR2 YNNKEL (reference sequence). Deletions cut 4 bases from V and 6 bases from J, with 13 bases between. The length of the CDR3 is 14 residues. The CDR3 loop is CASSLHRDVNEQFF. CDR3 DNA: TGTGCCAGCAGCCTTCACCGGGACGTCAATGAGCAGTTCTTC.

CDR3 residues: CASSFPGGAGYGYTF. The DNA for the CDR3 is TGTGCCAGCAGCTTTCCAGGGGGCGCTGGCTATGGCTACACCTTC. The chain is built from TRBV7-9 and TRBJ1-2; 8 nucleotides line up with TRBD1. The J segment lost 4 bases and the V segment lost 3 bases, leaving 7 bases of the junction unmatched. The germline gives CDR1 SEHNR, CDR2 FQNEAQ (reference sequence). CDR3 length: 15 amino acids.

The V gene is TRBV5-8, the J gene TRBJ1-1, with 9 nucleotides matching TRBD1. The CDR3 totals 15 residues. V gave up 3 bases and J gave up 2 bases; unmatched junction bases: 5. Germline CDR1 reads SGHTS; CDR2 reads YDEGEE. This CDR3 reads CASSWRTGANTEAFF. The CDR3 coding sequence is TGTGCCAGCAGCTGGAGGACAGGGGCTAACACTGAAGCTTTCTTT.

A note on this clone: This may come from a read error, since a much larger clone is one base off. The chain couples TRBV9 to TRBJ2-2; 8 bases agree with TRBD1. The CDR3 has 15 amino acids. The germline V gene has CDR1 SGDLS and CDR2 YYNGEE. V was clipped by 3 bases and J by 0 bases; unmatched bases: 1. The CDR3 protein is CASSAGQANTGELFF. Here the CDR3 DNA reads TGTGCCAGCAGCGCGGGACAGGCGAACACCGGGGAGCTGTTTTTT.

The J gene is TRBJ2-2, the V gene TRBV20-1; D is ambiguous. From germline, CDR1 is DFQATT and CDR2 SNEGSKA (reference sequence). This CDR3 comprises 14 residues. V lost 3 bases and J lost 6, with 14 bases in between. The CDR3: CSASPVTTAGELFF. Here the CDR3 DNA reads TGCAGTGCTAGTCCGGTTACTACGGCCGGGGAGCTGTTTTTT.